These 9 T cell receptor beta chains came from one sample sequenced in a study of T cells in Graves' hyperthyroidism and ophthalmopathy. RNA transcripts yielded amplified TCR beta CDR3 regions. HTBI primers were used for first-round RT-PCR of the TCR CDR3. MiXCR was run by TCRdb on the multiplex PCR reads, yielding one entry per CDR3 protein. The sample has about 480,000 distinct CDR3 sequences, approximately 14% seen once; the top ten hold less than 20%. Sequences were obtained from blood. The receptors were sampled from a woman aged 18-30 years with Graves' hyperthyroidism.

This clonotype was observed many times. The V and J genes are TRBV19 and TRBJ1-1; maybe TRBD1 (5 bases). V was trimmed by 4 bases and J by 0 bases, leaving 15 bases between them. Per germline, CDR1 LNHDA and CDR2 SQIVND (reference sequence). The CDR3 is 16 amino acids. In DNA form, the CDR3 reads TGTGCCAGTAGTACGATACAGGTACCCATGAACACTGAAGCTTTCTTT. Amino acid sequence: CASSTIQVPMNTEAFF. Drawing the rest from reference TRBV19 and TRBJ1-1, the complete variable domain is DGGITQSPKYLFRKEGQNVTLSCEQNLNHDAMYWYRQDPGQGLRLIYYSQIVNDFQKGDIAEGYSVSREKKESFPLTVTSAQKNPTAFYLCASSTIQVPMNTEAFFGQGTRLTVV.

This clonotype showed up many times. The chain combines TRBV27 with TRBJ1-1; D gene uncertain. Germline V gene data show CDR1 as MNHEY and CDR2 as SMNVEV (reference sequence). CDR3 length: 13 residues. V lost 3 bases and J lost 1, with 6 bases in between. CDR3 protein: CASSFGANTEAFF. CDR3 sequence (DNA): TGTGCCAGCAGTTTTGGAGCGAACACTGAAGCTTTCTTT.

The sample holds many counts of this clonotype. The chain couples TRBV2 to TRBJ2-1; TRBD2 matches at 9 bases. There are 16 residues in the CDR3. V was pared by 6 bases and J by 6 bases, with 12 bases of the junction left unmatched. Per germline, CDR1 SNHLY and CDR2 FYNNEI. The CDR3 region is CASRQGWTSASNEQFF. CDR3 sequence (DNA): TGTGCCAGCAGACAGGGCTGGACTAGCGCCAGCAATGAGCAGTTCTTC.

The rearrangement uses TRBV28 and TRBJ2-7; 11 nucleotides agree with TRBD2. CDR1 is MDHEN and CDR2 is SYDVKM in the germline V gene. The V gene end was trimmed by 5 bases and the J gene end by 5 bases; junction bases not matched to a gene: 8. There are 15 residues in the CDR3. CDR3 in amino acids: CASSALLAGDHEQYF. CDR3 sequence (DNA): TGTGCCAGCAGTGCCCTACTAGCGGGAGACCACGAGCAGTACTTC.

The chain uses TRBV24-1 and TRBJ1-2; the match to TRBD1 covers 9 bases. The germline V gene encodes CDR1 KGHDR and CDR2 SFDVKD. The CDR3 runs to 18 residues. Unmatched junction bases numbered 15, after V lost 4 bases and J lost 4 bases. CDR3 in amino acids: CATSDSNSLGQGSYGYTF. CDR3 in DNA: TGTGCCACCAGTGACTCCAATTCCCTTGGACAGGGGTCCTATGGCTACACCTTC.

A few counts support this clonotype. The chain uses TRBV13 and TRBJ2-7; 9 bases line up with TRBD2. V shed 3 bases and J 7 bases; nucleotides not matched to a gene: 10. The CDR3 consists of 15 residues. Germline loops: CDR1 PRHDT, CDR2 FYEKMQ (reference sequence). CDR3 protein: CASSFSGRPSGEQYF. The DNA for the CDR3 is TGTGCCAGCAGCTTTAGCGGGAGACCCTCGGGGGAGCAGTACTTC.

This clonotype was found a few times. Because the CDR3 is missing its conserved closing phenylalanine or tryptophan, this is likely a read error. CDR3 in DNA: TGTGCCAGCAGTATCACTCCTAGGACTGGGATACAAGAGACCCAGTACCTC. Protein: CASSITPRTGIQETQYL. The chain employs TRBV6-5 and TRBJ2-5, with D perhaps TRBD2 (5 bases). Trimming pared 5 bases from V and 2 bases from J, leaving 21 bases between. The CDR3 has 17 amino acids. The germline gives CDR1 MNHEY, CDR2 SVGAGI.

With respect to this clonotype: This may come from a read error, since a much larger clone is one base off. The chain is built from TRBV20-1 and TRBJ2-1; tentative D call: TRBD2 (5 bases). This CDR3 has 14 residues. Germline values: CDR1 DFQATT, CDR2 SNEGSKA (reference sequence). CDR3 DNA: TGCGGTGCAGGCCGGCGGAGTAATAGCGATGAGCAGTTCTTC. It is translated as CGAGRRSNSDEQFF.

This clonotype was seen many times. The J gene is TRBJ2-5, the V gene TRBV7-3; 7 nucleotides match TRBD2. The J segment lost 1 base and the V segment lost 5 bases, leaving 7 bases of the junction unmatched. The CDR3 has 15 amino acids. CDR1 and CDR2 (germline): SGHTA, FQGTGA. CDR3 sequence (DNA): TGTGCCAGCAGCCCCTCCGCGGGAGTCCAAGAGACCCAGTACTTC. Its protein is CASSPSAGVQETQYF.